A selection of T cell receptor beta chains follows, all from one sample in a study of OX40 agonist ivuxolimab in advanced cancers. Data came from immunoSEQ multiplex PCR; TCRdb stores just in-frame clones and leaves some out. In the table there are around 70,000 clones, around nine tenths of which are singletons. The specimen comprised CD4+ or CD8+ T cells sorted from blood, sampled in a trial of the OX40 agonist ivuxolimab. These receptors were collected from an adult with an advanced solid tumor such as melanoma, head and neck, liver or kidney cancer. The CDR3 runs from the conserved cysteine through the conserved F or W. D genes are given only for firm matches. The listing skips clone size in some rows; elsewhere it reads once, few, many or a size class.

NA 14 TRBJ2-7 TRBV11-3 NA CASSPQGFPYEQYF TGTGCCAGCAGCCCGCAAGGGTTCCCCTACGAGCAGTACTTC
once 18 TRBJ2-2 TRBV4-3 TRBD1 CASSQDNLGQGPTGELFF TGCGCCAGCAGCCAAGATAATTTGGGACAGGGTCCCACCGGGGAGCTGTTTTTT
NA 15 TRBJ1-5 TRBV19 NA CASNTGWRGNQPQHF TGTGCCAGTAACACAGGTTGGCGGGGCAATCAGCCCCAGCATTTT
NA 18 TRBJ1-1 TRBV6-4 NA CASSDLERRGSRSFGAFF TGTGCCAGCAGTGACTTAGAAAGAAGGGGTTCCAGAAGCTTCGGGGCTTTCTTT
NA 17 TRBJ2-2 TRBV11-3 NA CASSLDAGSGDTGELFF TGTGCCAGCAGCTTAGATGCAGGGTCGGGGGACACCGGGGAGCTGTTTTTT
NA 13 TRBJ1-2 TRBV9 NA CASSVGGDYGYTF TGTGCCAGCAGCGTTGGGGGAGACTATGGCTACACCTTC
NA 13 TRBJ2-7 TRBV27 TRBD1 CASSLGTAYEQYF TGTGCCAGCAGTTTAGGGACAGCCTACGAGCAGTACTTC
NA 14 TRBJ2-7 TRBV6-5 NA CASAAGGAGHEQYF TGTGCCAGCGCCGCAGGGGGGGCAGGGCACGAGCAGTACTTC
large 14 TRBJ2-2 TRBV6-4 TRBD2 CASSLAGATGELFF TGTGCCAGCAGCCTAGCGGGAGCCACCGGGGAGCTGTTTTTT
NA 15 TRBJ2-5 TRBV5-8 TRBD2 CASSETSGGLGTQYF TGTGCCAGCAGCGAGACTAGCGGGGGTCTCGGGACCCAGTACTTC
few 20 TRBJ2-3 TRBV4-3 NA CASSQDMGGDSYPYTDTQYF TGCGCCAGCAGCCAAGATATGGGTGGGGACTCCTATCCTTACACAGATACGCAGTATTTT
NA 13 TRBJ1-5 TRBV6-1 NA CASSSWGDQPQHF TGTGCCAGCAGTAGTTGGGGGGATCAGCCCCAGCATTTT
NA 17 TRBJ2-5 TRBV7-8 TRBD2 CASSSTGTTSLQETQYF TGTGCCAGCAGCTCCACTGGGACTACCTCCCTCCAAGAGACCCAGTACTTC
NA 13 TRBJ2-7 TRBV29-1 NA CSVESGRSYEQYF TGCAGCGTTGAGTCGGGGCGGTCCTACGAGCAGTACTTC
NA 11 TRBJ2-7 TRBV4-3 NA CASSHADEQYF TGCGCCAGCAGCCACGCGGACGAGCAGTACTTC
NA 15 TRBJ2-2 TRBV19 TRBD1 CASSIGSRGSGELFF TGTGCCAGTAGTATAGGAAGCAGGGGGTCCGGGGAGCTGTTTTTT
NA 13 TRBJ2-7 TRBV6-6 NA CASSGTALYEQYF TGTGCCAGCAGTGGTACAGCTCTCTACGAGCAGTACTTC
NA 15 TRBJ2-2 TRBV4-3 NA CASSQARGNTGELFF TGCGCCAGCAGCCAAGCACGGGGGAACACCGGGGAGCTGTTTTTT
NA 16 TRBJ1-2 TRBV4-1 NA CASSQETLFPNYGYTF TGCGCCAGCAGCCAAGAAACACTCTTTCCTAACTATGGCTACACCTTC
NA 16 TRBJ2-6 TRBV27 NA CASSLGPVSGANVLTF TGTGCCAGCAGTTTGGGCCCCGTCTCTGGGGCCAACGTCCTGACTTTC
NA 15 TRBJ2-1 TRBV2 TRBD2 CASSWTSGGVREQFF TGTGCCAGCAGTTGGACTAGCGGGGGTGTCAGAGAGCAGTTCTTC
NA 11 TRBJ1-2 TRBV6-5 NA CASSSGDGYTF TGTGCCAGCAGTAGTGGGGACGGCTACACCTTC
NA 14 TRBJ1-5 TRBV5-1 NA CASSFGGEGQPQHF TGCGCCAGCAGCTTTGGGGGGGAGGGTCAGCCCCAGCATTTT
NA 14 TRBJ1-3 TRBV4-2 NA CASSQRFQENTIYF TGTGCCAGCAGCCAAAGGTTCCAGGAAAACACCATATATTTT
NA 15 TRBJ1-2 TRBV4-3 NA CASSPGTSFHYGYTF TGCGCCAGCAGCCCCGGAACGTCCTTCCACTATGGCTACACCTTC
NA 14 TRBJ2-2 TRBV19 NA CATSAGTNTGELFF TGTGCCACCAGTGCGGGAACTAACACCGGGGAGCTGTTTTTT
once 14 TRBJ1-2 TRBV6-1 NA CASRSWGGSEGYTF TGTGCCAGCAGGTCCTGGGGGGGGTCGGAGGGCTACACCTTC
once 17 TRBJ2-2 TRBV27 NA CASSLIGGWGSSGELFF TGTGCCAGCAGTTTAATCGGAGGGTGGGGATCAAGCGGGGAGCTGTTTTTT
NA 13 TRBJ2-7 TRBV19 NA CASSTRGAEEQYF TGTGCCAGTAGTACAAGGGGGGCGGAGGAGCAGTACTTC
NA 11 TRBJ1-2 TRBV28 TRBD1 CASRYRGGYTF TGTGCCAGCAGGTACAGGGGCGGCTACACCTTC
NA 15 TRBJ2-7 TRBV13 NA CASSLGRGSSYEQYF TGTGCCAGCAGCTTAGGCCGGGGGAGCTCCTACGAGCAGTACTTC
NA 14 TRBJ2-3 TRBV27 NA CASTQGYETDTQYF TGTGCCAGCACCCAGGGATATGAGACAGATACGCAGTATTTT
NA 16 TRBJ1-3 TRBV9 NA CASSAQPGHRENTIYF TGTGCCAGCAGCGCCCAGCCGGGACACCGGGAAAACACCATATATTTT
NA 12 TRBJ1-1 TRBV6-1 NA CASMRGTTEAFF TGTGCCAGCATGCGGGGGACCACTGAAGCTTTCTTT
once 14 TRBJ2-1 TRBV30 NA CAWSVGLSYNEQFF TGTGCCTGGAGTGTTGGACTCTCGTACAATGAGCAGTTCTTC
NA 17 TRBJ2-7 TRBV7-9 TRBD1 CASSFSVTGDYWSEQYF TGTGCCAGCAGCTTTTCAGTCACAGGGGATTATTGGTCCGAGCAGTACTTC
NA 15 TRBJ2-7 TRBV5-5 NA CASSRPGHEAHEQYF TGTGCCAGCAGCCGCCCGGGACACGAAGCCCACGAGCAGTACTTC
NA 15 TRBJ2-7 TRBV7-9 TRBD1 CASSFGTGVDYEQYF TGTGCCAGCAGCTTCGGCACAGGGGTCGACTACGAGCAGTACTTC
NA 13 TRBJ2-3 TRBV7-3 NA CASSSGFTDTQYF TGTGCCAGCAGCTCGGGGTTCACAGATACGCAGTATTTT
once 13 TRBJ2-7 TRBV28 NA CASSLYGSYEQYF TGTGCCAGCAGTTTATACGGTTCCTACGAGCAGTACTTC
NA 11 TRBJ1-5 TRBV6-5 NA CASSYEGHQHF TGTGCCAGCAGTTACGAGGGACACCAGCATTTT
once 15 TRBJ2-7 TRBV5-4 TRBD2 CASSLRVAGDYEQYF TGTGCCAGCAGCTTGAGGGTAGCGGGAGACTACGAGCAGTACTTC
NA 13 TRBJ1-2 TRBV14 NA CASRQGGYYGYTF TGTGCCAGCAGACAAGGGGGATACTATGGCTACACCTTC
NA 14 TRBJ2-1 TRBV6-5 TRBD2 CASSYSGVYNEQFF TGTGCCAGCAGTTATAGCGGGGTCTACAATGAGCAGTTCTTC
NA 15 TRBJ2-7 TRBV13 TRBD1 CASSLLQGVPYEQYF TGTGCCAGCAGCTTACTCCAGGGGGTCCCCTACGAGCAGTACTTC
NA 16 TRBJ1-2 TRBV10-3 TRBD1 CAITRGQGLSDYGYTF TGTGCCATCACACGAGGACAGGGGCTGTCTGACTATGGCTACACCTTC
NA 14 TRBJ2-3 TRBV19 NA CASSMGQSSDTQYF TGTGCCAGTAGTATGGGACAAAGTAGTGATACGCAGTATTTT
NA 13 TRBJ1-1 TRBV30 NA CAWSVSSVYGAFF TGTGCCTGGAGTGTAAGTTCAGTTTATGGGGCTTTCTTT